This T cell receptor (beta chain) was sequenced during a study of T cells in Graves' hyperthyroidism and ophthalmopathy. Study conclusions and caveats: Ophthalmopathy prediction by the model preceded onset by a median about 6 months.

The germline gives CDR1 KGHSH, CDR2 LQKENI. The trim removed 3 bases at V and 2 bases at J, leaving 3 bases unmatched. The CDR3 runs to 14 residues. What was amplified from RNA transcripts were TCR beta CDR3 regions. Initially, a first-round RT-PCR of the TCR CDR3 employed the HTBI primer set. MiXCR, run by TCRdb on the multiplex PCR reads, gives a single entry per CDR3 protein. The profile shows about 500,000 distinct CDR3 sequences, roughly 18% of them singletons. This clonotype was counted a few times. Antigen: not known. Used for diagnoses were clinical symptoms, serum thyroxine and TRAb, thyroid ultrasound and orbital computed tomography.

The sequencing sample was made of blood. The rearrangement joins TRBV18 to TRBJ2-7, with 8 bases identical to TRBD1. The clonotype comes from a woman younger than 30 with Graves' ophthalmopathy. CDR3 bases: TGTGCCAGCTCACCCGACAGGGGAACCTACGAGCAGTACTTC. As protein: CASSPDRGTYEQYF. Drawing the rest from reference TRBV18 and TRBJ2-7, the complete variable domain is NAGVMQNPRHLVRRRGQEARLRCSPMKGHSHVYWYRQLPEEGLKFMVYLQKENIIDESGMPKERFSAEFPKEGPSILRIQQVVRGDSAAYFCASSPDRGTYEQYFGPGTRLTVT.